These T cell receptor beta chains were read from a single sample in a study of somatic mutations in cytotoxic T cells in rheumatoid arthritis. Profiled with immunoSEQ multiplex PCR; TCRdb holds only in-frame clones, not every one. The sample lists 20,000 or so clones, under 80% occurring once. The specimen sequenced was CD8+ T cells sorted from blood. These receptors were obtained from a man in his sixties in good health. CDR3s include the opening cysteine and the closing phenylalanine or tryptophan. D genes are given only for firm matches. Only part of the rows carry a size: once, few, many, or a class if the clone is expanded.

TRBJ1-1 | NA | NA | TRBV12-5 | CASGLGGGATEAFF | TGTGCTAGTGGTTTGGGGGGGGGCGCGACTGAAGCTTTCTTT
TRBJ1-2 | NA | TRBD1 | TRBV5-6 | CASSLGTVRGYTF | TGTGCCAGCAGCTTAGGGACAGTCCGTGGCTACACCTTC
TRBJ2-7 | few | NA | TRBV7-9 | CASSLPPGYEQYF | TGTGCCAGCAGCTTGCCGCCAGGATACGAGCAGTACTTC
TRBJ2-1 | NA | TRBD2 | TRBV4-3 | CASSQDRTSGRSNEQFF | TGCGCCAGCAGCCAAGATCGGACTAGCGGGAGAAGCAATGAGCAGTTCTTC
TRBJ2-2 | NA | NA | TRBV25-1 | CASSEGRGTGELFF | TGTGCCAGCAGTGAAGGCCGTGGCACCGGGGAGCTGTTTTTT
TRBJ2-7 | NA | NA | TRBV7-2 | CASSLYSYEQYF | TGTGCCAGCAGCCTATATTCCTACGAGCAGTACTTC
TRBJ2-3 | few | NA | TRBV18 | CASSWPGENTDTQYF | TGTGCCAGCTCATGGCCAGGGGAGAACACAGATACGCAGTATTTT
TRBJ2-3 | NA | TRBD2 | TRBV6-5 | CASNPGLGLSDTQYF | TGTGCCAGCAATCCGGGACTAGGTCTGTCAGATACGCAGTATTTT
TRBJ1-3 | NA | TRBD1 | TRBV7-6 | CASSNPTGEKGGNTIYF | TGTGCCAGCAGTAATCCGACAGGGGAGAAAGGAGGAAACACCATATATTTT
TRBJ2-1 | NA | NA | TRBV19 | CASGDSRDLSYNEQFF | TGTGCCAGTGGAGACTCGAGGGATCTCTCCTACAATGAGCAGTTCTTC
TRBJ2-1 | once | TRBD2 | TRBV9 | CASSSGTSSYNEQFF | TGTGCCAGCAGCTCCGGGACTAGCTCCTACAATGAGCAGTTCTTC
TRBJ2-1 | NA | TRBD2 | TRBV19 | CASSIGASGGNEQFF | TGTGCCAGTAGTATTGGAGCTAGCGGGGGAAATGAGCAGTTCTTC
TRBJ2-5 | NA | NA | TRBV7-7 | CASSLAIGETQYF | TGTGCTAGCAGCTTAGCAATTGGCGAGACCCAGTACTTC
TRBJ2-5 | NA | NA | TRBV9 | CASSVGLHRYQETQYF | TGTGCCAGCAGCGTAGGCCTGCACCGGTACCAAGAGACCCAGTACTTC
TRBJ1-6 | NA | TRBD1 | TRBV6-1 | CASSGQGHSPLHF | TGTGCCAGCAGTGGACAGGGCCACTCACCCCTCCACTTT
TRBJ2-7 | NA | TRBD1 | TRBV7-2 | CASSPKGWQGVSEQYF | TGTGCCAGCAGCCCCAAGGGGTGGCAGGGGGTCAGCGAGCAGTACTTC
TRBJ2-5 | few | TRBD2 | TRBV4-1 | CASSQVTSGKPETQYF | TGCGCCAGCAGCCAAGTGACTAGCGGGAAGCCAGAGACCCAGTACTTC
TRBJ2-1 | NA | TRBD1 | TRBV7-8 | CASSAGTGDEQFF | TGTGCCAGCAGCGCCGGGACAGGGGATGAGCAGTTCTTC
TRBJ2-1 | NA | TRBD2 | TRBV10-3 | CAISPSGGAYNEQFF | TGTGCCATCAGCCCTAGCGGGGGGGCTTACAATGAGCAGTTCTTC
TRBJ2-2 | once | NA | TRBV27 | CASSPGHRVDTGELFF | TGTGCCAGCAGCCCCGGGCACAGGGTAGACACCGGGGAGCTGTTTTTT
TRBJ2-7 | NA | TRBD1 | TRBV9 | CASSPSTRDSYEQYF | TGTGCCAGCAGCCCCTCAACCCGGGACAGCTACGAGCAGTACTTC
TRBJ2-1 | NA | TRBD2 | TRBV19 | CASSIDQGLAGVNEQFF | TGTGCCAGTAGTATAGATCAAGGACTAGCGGGAGTCAATGAGCAGTTCTTC